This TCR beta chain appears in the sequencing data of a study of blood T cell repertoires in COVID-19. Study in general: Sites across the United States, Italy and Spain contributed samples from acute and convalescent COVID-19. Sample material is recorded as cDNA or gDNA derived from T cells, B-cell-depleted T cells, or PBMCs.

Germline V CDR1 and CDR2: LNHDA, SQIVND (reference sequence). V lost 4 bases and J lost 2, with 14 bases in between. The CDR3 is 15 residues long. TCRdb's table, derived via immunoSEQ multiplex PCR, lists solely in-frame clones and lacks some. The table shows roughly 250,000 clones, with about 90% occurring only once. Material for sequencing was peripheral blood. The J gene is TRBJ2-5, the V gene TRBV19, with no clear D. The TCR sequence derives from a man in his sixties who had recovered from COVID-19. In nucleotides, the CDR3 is TGTGCCAGTAGTACCGCCTTCGCCGGGCAAGAGACCCAGTACTTC. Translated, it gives CASSTAFAGQETQYF.